This T cell receptor (beta chain) was profiled in a study of metastatic and nonmetastatic thyroid tumors. Overall study context: Repertoires from malignant and benign thyroid patients were compared across blood and tumor or nodule tissue.

The CDR3 is 17 amino acids. Trimming left V 6 bases short and J 6 bases short, with 24 bases between. Germline-derived CDR1 and CDR2 are MNHEY and SMNVEV (reference sequence). Broader study findings: Within blood and tumor, benign nodules reportedly had significantly lower TCR beta diversity than malignant thyroid tumors did.

Each patient went into thyroid surgery without having received any treatment. This clone has at least ten counts. Its antigen is undetermined. The authors' processing: Clinicopathological groups supplied CDR3 differences that were used to build a distant-metastasis classifier for papillary thyroid cancer. MiXCR re-clonotyped the PCR reads for TCRdb. What appears here as the V and J calls and clone size reflects TCRdb's work, not the paper's. The repertoire consists of 9,000 to 9,500 clones, with around 31% occurring once and the leading ten covering around 20%. The sequence derives from a female donor with papillary thyroid cancer or a benign thyroid nodule (not recorded which). Some clones in this sample may be carry-over from other donors' samples. Sequencing was done on a sample of tumor tissue. The gene calls are TRBV27 and TRBJ2-4; TRBD2 is a possible D gene (6 bases). The CDR3 region has the DNA TGTGCCAGCAGCCAAAGTCGTTGGGGGGAAACGGGAAACATTCAGTACTTC. This codes for CASSQSRWGETGNIQYF.